The clone carrying this TCR beta chain came up a few times. Its specificity is unknown. Trimming pared 0 bases from V and 0 bases from J, leaving 8 bases between. The CDR3 is made up of 15 amino acids. Germline loops: CDR1 SGHAT, CDR2 FQNNGV. This entry comes from a study of beta chain features in type 1 diabetes. Background on the study: No age, gender or cell yield differences were seen between patients and healthy donors.

The entirety of the isolated RNA underwent reverse transcription, so expressed TCRB transcripts were sequenced. Data came from immunoSEQ multiplex PCR; TCRdb stores just in-frame clones and leaves some out. In the table there are tens of thousands of clones, about two thirds of which are singletons. Findings and limits, study-wide: Across patients, naive, central memory and Treg TCRB repertoires exhibited apparently greater similarity than was observed across healthy donors. There was a moderate but significant shortening of TCRB CDR3s in all four CD4+ subsets of Type 1 diabetes patients. Fewer junction insertions and more nucleotide deletions appeared in type 1 diabetes patients.

The specimen was Tregs from blood. V is TRBV11-2 and J is TRBJ1-1; D remains unclear. The clonotype was recovered from a man aged 18-30 years with type 1 diabetes. CDR3 nucleotides: TGTGCCAGCAGCTTAGAGTGGTCAGTGAACACTGAAGCTTTCTTT. Translation: CASSLEWSVNTEAFF.